These 6 T cell receptor beta chains came from one sample sequenced in a study of blood T cell repertoires in COVID-19. This table comes from immunoSEQ multiplex PCR, and its TCRdb copy is limited to in-frame clones, with some not included. The sample yields 350,000 to 450,000 clones, 85% seen once. Input material: peripheral blood. The receptors here all came from a woman between 18 and 30 years old with acute or convalescent COVID-19.

The J gene is TRBJ1-3, the V gene TRBV9; TRBD1 agrees at 8 bases. The CDR3 is 14 amino acids. Germline lookup yields CDR1 SGDLS and CDR2 YYNGEE. V was clipped by 4 bases and J by 8 bases; unmatched bases: 8. Here the CDR3 DNA reads TGTGCCAGCAGCACCGGACAGGGTTTAGACACCATATATTTT. Translated: CASSTGQGLDTIYF.

DNA for the CDR3: TGTGCCAGCAGCTCGACACCCTCCGGGACACCCAATAACTATGGCTACACCTTC. Protein sequence: CASSSTPSGTPNNYGYTF. The chain has TRBV9 and TRBJ1-2, with D possibly being TRBD1 (6 bases). This CDR3 contains 18 residues. CDR1 is SGDLS and CDR2 is YYNGEE in the germline V gene. Trimming removed 4 bases at V and 1 base at J, with 23 bases between.

The chain links TRBV2 to TRBJ1-5; 8 bases match TRBD1. Germline trimming cut 7 bases from V and 3 bases from J; bases unmatched to any gene: 5. The CDR3 loop spans 14 amino acids. Looked up from germline, CDR1 is SNHLY and CDR2 is FYNNEI. The CDR3 sequence: CASMKGQDNQPQHF. The CDR3 region has the DNA TGTGCCAGCATGAAGGGACAGGACAATCAGCCCCAGCATTTT.

The chain joins TRBV7-2 to TRBJ1-5; a weak D match, TRBD1 (5 bases). The CDR3 loop spans 14 amino acids. Trimming pared 10 bases from V and 0 bases from J, leaving 13 bases between. The germline CDR1 and CDR2 sequences are SGHTA and FQGNSA. DNA for the CDR3: TGTGCCACCAAGACAGAAAATAGCAATCAGCCCCAGCATTTT. It codes for CATKTENSNQPQHF.

The chain employs TRBV19 and TRBJ1-2; the match to TRBD1 covers 7 bases. There are 16 residues in the CDR3. CDR1 is LNHDA and CDR2 is SQIVND in the germline V gene (reference sequence). The J segment lost 4 bases and the V segment lost 3 bases, leaving 11 bases of the junction unmatched. The CDR3 protein is CASSITHRDRVYGYTF. In nucleotides, the CDR3 is TGTGCCAGTAGTATCACACACAGAGACAGGGTCTATGGCTACACCTTC. Drawing the rest from reference TRBV19 and TRBJ1-2, the complete variable domain is DGGITQSPKYLFRKEGQNVTLSCEQNLNHDAMYWYRQDPGQGLRLIYYSQIVNDFQKGDIAEGYSVSREKKESFPLTVTSAQKNPTAFYLCASSITHRDRVYGYTFGSGTRLTVV.

The rearrangement links TRBV18 to TRBJ1-4; possible D gene TRBD1, 6 bases. This CDR3 has 14 amino acids. Germline CDR1 reads KGHSH; CDR2 reads LQKENI. The V end was cut by 6 bases, the J end by 6 bases, with 14 bases between. The CDR3 here is CASSSAQGDEKLFF. The CDR3 DNA follows: TGTGCCAGCTCCTCGGCACAGGGAGATGAAAAACTGTTTTTT.